This entry lists 32 T cell receptor beta chains sequenced from one sample in a study of regulatory T cells in long-lasting Graves disease. The sample's time point: newly diagnosed GD, antithyroid drugs for less than 3 months. PBMC RNA served as the TCR library source. Researchers made TCR beta libraries by using iRepertoire HTBI primers and running Arm-PCR on CDR3 regions. MiXCR was run by TCRdb on the multiplex PCR reads, yielding one entry per CDR3 protein. Counted here are some 370,000 distinct CDR3 sequences, about an eighth occurring once; the ten biggest clones make up approximately 19%. This sample was also put to use in a study of T cells in Graves' hyperthyroidism and ophthalmopathy.

Here the sequenced sample was peripheral blood mononuclear cells (PBMCs), taken at new diagnosis, from a patient treated with antithyroid drugs. These receptors were obtained from a woman under 30 with Graves disease.

This clonotype was picked up many times. This chain uses TRBV30 with TRBJ1-1, with a weak D call TRBD1 (6 bases). The V and J ends lost 1 base and 0 bases respectively, with 9 bases between them. CDR1 is GTSNPN and CDR2 is SVGIG in the germline V gene (reference sequence). The CDR3 is 14 amino acids. CDR3 coding DNA: TGTGCCTGGAGTGGGGGGGCCATGAACACTGAAGCTTTCTTT. Residues: CAWSGGAMNTEAFF.

In its sample, this clonotype was seen many times. The gene calls are TRBV20-1 and TRBJ1-1; maybe TRBD1 (5 bases). Germline values: CDR1 DFQATT, CDR2 SNEGSKA (reference sequence). There are 12 residues in the CDR3. V was cut by 3 bases and J by 6 bases, with 11 bases left in between. CDR3 sequence (DNA): TGCAGTGCTAGGGGCGGGGGATCTGAAGCTTTCTTT. Residues: CSARGGGSEAFF.

This clonotype was counted only a few times. The chain couples TRBV10-3 to TRBJ1-4; 10 nucleotides line up with TRBD1. This CDR3 has 15 residues. The V gene end was trimmed by 0 bases and the J gene end by 7 bases; junction bases not matched to a gene: 2. Germline loops: CDR1 ENHRY, CDR2 SYGVKD. The CDR3 DNA sequence: TGTGCCATCAGTGAGTCGGGACAGGGGCCTGAAAAACTGTTTTTT. Amino acids: CAISESGQGPEKLFF.

This clonotype was seen only a few times. This chain connects TRBV6-1 to TRBJ2-1; D ambiguous. The V end lost 7 bases, the J end lost 10 bases, and 11 bases lay between the germline ends. In germline, CDR1 is MNHNS, CDR2 SASEGT. This CDR3 has 11 amino acids. CDR3 coding DNA: TGTGCCAGCACCAACTCCAGAGAGCAGTTCTTC. Amino acids: CASTNSREQFF.

Ten or more counts support this clonotype. The chain recombines TRBV3-1 with TRBJ1-2; D is uncertain. Between the trimmed V and J ends, which lost 0 bases and 3 bases, there was a span of 17 bases. Germline assignment: CDR1 LGHDT and CDR2 YNNKEL (reference sequence). The CDR3 has 17 residues. The CDR3 DNA sequence: TGTGCCAGCAGCCAAGATGAGACCCGACCCCTTGACTATGGCTACACCTTC. Amino acid sequence: CASSQDETRPLDYGYTF.

This chain links TRBV7-9 with TRBJ1-1; D is unclear. V lost 5 bases and J lost 9, with 7 bases in between. Germline V gene lookup returns CDR1 SEHNR and CDR2 FQNEAQ (reference sequence). This CDR3 comprises 10 residues. The CDR3 region has the DNA TGTGCCAGCAGCCGTTTAAAAGCTTTCTTT. The encoded protein is CASSRLKAFF.

The V call is TRBV7-9, the J call TRBJ2-7, with D possibly matching TRBD1 (5 bases). V dropped 0 bases and J dropped 7 bases, with 10 bases sitting between them. CDR1 and CDR2 (germline): SEHNR, FQNEAQ (reference sequence). The CDR3 has 13 amino acids. The CDR3 loop reads CASSLAWGEEQYF. CDR3 sequence (DNA): TGTGCCAGCAGCTTAGCTTGGGGCGAAGAGCAGTACTTC.

Points on this clonotype: The likely explanation is a read error, given a far larger clone one base away. The CDR3 region is CASRNPGLGHEQYF. CDR3 coding DNA: TGTGCCAGCAGGAATCCCGGACTAGGACATGAGCAGTACTTC. The rearrangement joins TRBV6-1 to TRBJ2-3; TRBD2 matches at 7 bases. The DNA end is a closer match to TRBJ2-7, so the J assignment may be wrong. The germline V gene has CDR1 MNHNS and CDR2 SASEGT. The CDR3 contains 14 residues.

This chain uses TRBV20-1 with TRBJ1-4; no definite D call. The CDR3 has 12 amino acids. The germline V gene encodes CDR1 DFQATT and CDR2 SNEGSKA (reference sequence). Trimming left V 0 bases short and J 4 bases short, with 3 bases between. CDR3 DNA sequence: TGCAGTGCTAGAGACCTTAATGAAAAACTGTTTTTT. The encoded protein is CSARDLNEKLFF.

This clonotype was observed many times. V is TRBV5-6 and J is TRBJ2-2, with D uncertain. CDR3 length: 13 amino acids. Germline V gene sequence: CDR1 SGHDT, CDR2 YYEEEE. V lost 0 bases and J 6 bases, leaving 6 bases between the germline ends. CDR3 coding DNA: TGTGCCAGCAGCTTGGCCCCGTCCGGGGAGCTGTTTTTT. Protein: CASSLAPSGELFF.

A few counts support this clonotype. The V and J genes are TRBV12-3 or TRBV12-4 and TRBJ2-7; D remains unclear. The length of the CDR3 is 12 residues. The V gene lost 5 bases and the J gene lost 9 bases, with 14 bases spanning the gap. CDR3 DNA sequence: TGTGCCAGCAGTCTATTACTTCAGGTGCAGTACTTC. It is translated as CASSLLLQVQYF.

With regard to this clonotype: A read error is the likely source, as a far larger clone sits one nucleotide away. J is TRBJ1-1 and V is TRBV27; TRBD1 agrees at 7 bases. This CDR3 spans 17 amino acids. Trimming took 7 bases from V and 1 from J; bases not matched to a gene: 15. CDR1 is MNHEY and CDR2 is SMNVEV in the germline V gene (reference sequence). CDR3 sequence: CASTRDEQGSSNTEAFF. CDR3 nucleotides: TGTGCCAGCACCCGGGATGAACAGGGGTCATCGAACACTGAAGCTTTCTTT.

This clonotype was seen a few times. The chain carries TRBV4-1 and TRBJ1-6, with unresolved D. Deletions cut 1 base from V and 5 bases from J, with 9 bases between. CDR3 length equals 15 residues. Looked up from germline, CDR1 is MGHRA and CDR2 is YSYEKL. The CDR3 region is CASSQVLVDNSPLHF. The DNA of the CDR3 is TGCGCCAGCAGCCAAGTATTGGTAGATAATTCACCCCTCCACTTT.

This clonotype was counted a few times. The CDR3 here is CATSRDIRTEAFF. The CDR3 DNA sequence: TGTGCCACCAGCAGAGATATACGTACTGAAGCTTTCTTT. This chain connects TRBV15 to TRBJ1-1; no clear D gene. V gave up 0 bases and J gave up 5 bases, with 7 bases separating them. The CDR3 has 13 residues. CDR1 is LNHNV, CDR2 YYDKDF, per germline (reference sequence).

This chain connects TRBV25-1 to TRBJ2-1; 9 nucleotides align to TRBD1. This CDR3 comprises 14 residues. Trimming at V came to 4 bases and at J to 7 bases, leaving 5 bases not matched to a gene. Looked up from germline, CDR1 is MGHDK and CDR2 is SYGVNS. CDR3 sequence (DNA): TGTGCCAGCAGTGTAAGCGGGACAGGGAATGAGCAGTTCTTC. The encoded protein is CASSVSGTGNEQFF.

This clonotype was detected ten times or more. This chain links TRBV20-1 with TRBJ2-3; D remains unclear. V lost 5 bases to trimming and J lost 0 bases, with 12 bases between them. Germline values: CDR1 DFQATT, CDR2 SNEGSKA (reference sequence). The CDR3 is 14 residues long. The chain's CDR3 is CSADYDASTDTQYF. Written as DNA, the CDR3 is TGCAGTGCTGATTACGATGCTAGCACAGATACGCAGTATTTT.

This clonotype was recorded at least ten times. The V call is TRBV7-3, the J call TRBJ2-3, with D uncertain. Germline V gene sequence: CDR1 SGHTA, CDR2 FQGTGA. The ends were cut back, 4 bases at V and 2 bases at J, with 10 bases in the middle. The CDR3 runs 14 residues. Written as DNA, the CDR3 is TGTGCCAGCAGCTCAGAGACTCTCACAGATACGCAGTATTTT. Protein: CASSSETLTDTQYF.

At least ten counts were recorded for this clonotype. The rearrangement uses TRBV3-1 and TRBJ1-2; D perhaps matches TRBD1 (5 bases). The CDR3 runs to 14 residues. Between the trimmed V and J ends, which lost 4 bases and 8 bases, there was a span of 17 bases. CDR1 is LGHDT and CDR2 is YNNKEL in the germline V gene (reference sequence). The CDR3 sequence: CASSPGTGVEGYTF. DNA of the CDR3: TGTGCCAGCAGCCCGGGGACGGGGGTTGAGGGCTACACCTTC.

Many counts were recorded for this clonotype. The genes are TRBV27 and TRBJ1-2; D is undetermined. CDR1 MNHEY and CDR2 SMNVEV come from the germline V gene (reference sequence). The CDR3 contains 14 residues. Trimming removed 9 bases from V and 2 bases from J, with 16 bases in between. Here the CDR3 reads CARHPGRTNYGYTF. Written as DNA, the CDR3 is TGTGCCAGACACCCCGGGCGGACCAACTATGGCTACACCTTC.

V usage is TRBV14 and J usage is TRBJ2-7, with D uncertain. V shed 2 bases and J shed 1 base, with 12 bases lying between them. CDR1 is SGHDN, CDR2 FVKESK, per germline. This CDR3 contains 15 residues. CDR3: CASSQRVVRSYEQYF. The CDR3, as DNA: TGTGCCAGCAGCCAACGGGTAGTAAGATCCTACGAGCAGTACTTC.

This clonotype appeared many times. V is TRBV7-6 and J is TRBJ2-2; 7 nucleotides line up with TRBD1. Germline V gene data show CDR1 as SGHVS and CDR2 as FNYEAQ. There are 16 residues in the CDR3. The V and J ends lost 4 bases and 4 bases, in that order; junction bases with no gene match: 9. CDR3 residues: CASSSPGTEGTGELFF. In DNA, the CDR3 is TGTGCCAGCAGCTCCCCCGGGACAGAAGGCACCGGGGAGCTGTTTTTT.

This clonotype was observed at least ten times. The V gene is TRBV9, the J gene TRBJ2-3; TRBD1 matches at 7 bases. V shed 2 bases and J 0 bases; nucleotides not matched to a gene: 6. CDR1 is SGDLS and CDR2 is YYNGEE in the germline V gene. This CDR3 has 16 amino acids. The CDR3 sequence: CASSVRGTASTDTQYF. CDR3 bases: TGTGCCAGCAGCGTCAGGGGGACAGCTAGCACAGATACGCAGTATTTT.

This clonotype was counted ten times or more. The gene calls are TRBV7-9 and TRBJ1-2; D is ambiguous. CDR3 length equals 12 residues. Germline V gene lookup returns CDR1 SEHNR and CDR2 FQNEAQ (reference sequence). The ends were cut back, 5 bases at V and 2 bases at J, with 6 bases in the middle. The CDR3 region has the DNA TGTGCCAGCAGCCCATTCAACTATGGCTACACCTTC. Translating gives CASSPFNYGYTF.

To note about this clonotype: A clone one base away is much larger, so this may be a read error. This CDR3 is CASSEVGVLTEAFF. The DNA for the CDR3 is TGTGCCAGCAGTGAAGTCGGGGTGCTCACTGAAGCTTTCTTT. The chain joins TRBV6-1 to TRBJ1-1; D remains ambiguous. There are 14 residues in the CDR3. Germline V gene lookup returns CDR1 MNHNS and CDR2 SASEGT. V lost 1 base and J lost 4, with 10 bases in between.

This clonotype was detected ten times or more. The chain carries TRBV9 and TRBJ2-1, with 10 bases lining up with TRBD2. The germline V gene encodes CDR1 SGDLS and CDR2 YYNGEE. Trimming cost V 2 bases and J 2 bases; bases outside gene matches: 4. The length of the CDR3 is 16 residues. The CDR3 DNA reads as TGTGCCAGCAGCGTGAGCCTAGCGGGGGCCTACAATGAGCAGTTCTTC. Encoded protein: CASSVSLAGAYNEQFF.

This clonotype was seen repeatedly, ten times or more. The V gene is TRBV28, the J gene TRBJ1-6; 10 bases fit TRBD1. With 6 bases clipped from V and 10 bases from J, the junction kept 6 bases outside the gene matches. Looked up from germline, CDR1 is MDHEN and CDR2 is SYDVKM. This CDR3 is built from 14 residues. CDR3 residues: CASRGTGVGSPLHF. The DNA of the CDR3 is TGTGCCAGCAGGGGGACAGGGGTCGGCTCACCCCTCCACTTT.

Points on this clonotype: A much larger clone sits a single nucleotide away, making a read error possible. The V call is TRBV20-1, the J call TRBJ1-1, with D perhaps TRBD1 (6 bases). The CDR3 sequence is 15 residues long. Per the germline V gene, CDR1 is DFQATT and CDR2 is SNEGSKA (reference sequence). CDR3 bases: TGCAGTGCTAGAGATTCCCCCCCGCCGGGGGCTGAACCTTTCTTT. Translating it yields CSARDSPPPGAEPFF.

The table lists this clonotype with many counts. The gene calls are TRBV6-2 or TRBV6-3 and TRBJ2-5, with 7 bases that match TRBD2. The V gene end was trimmed by 0 bases and the J gene end by 4 bases; junction bases not matched to a gene: 8. The CDR3 is made up of 16 amino acids. CDR1 is MNHEY and CDR2 is SVGEGT in the germline V gene. The CDR3 region is CASSYSPFGGRETQYF. Written as DNA, the CDR3 is TGTGCCAGCAGTTACTCGCCCTTCGGGGGGAGAGAGACCCAGTACTTC.

The CDR3 spells CASSTGRAWNQPQHF. The CDR3 coding sequence is TGTGCCAGCAGCACGGGCAGGGCTTGGAATCAGCCCCAGCATTTT. V usage is TRBV28 and J usage is TRBJ1-5, with D possibly being TRBD1 (5 bases). V lost 6 bases, J lost 4 bases, and 16 bases lay in between. The CDR3 loop spans 15 amino acids. CDR1 and CDR2 (germline): MDHEN, SYDVKM.

This clonotype was recorded many times. The gene calls are TRBV28 and TRBJ2-5, with 11 positions matching TRBD2. The CDR3 totals 15 residues. Germline assignment: CDR1 MDHEN and CDR2 SYDVKM. V shed 9 bases, J shed 5 bases, and the junction held 11 bases outside the gene matches. CDR3 nucleotides: TGTGCCAGTATGACTAGCGGGAAAGGTTGGGAGACCCAGTACTTC. Protein product: CASMTSGKGWETQYF.

There are a few counts of this clonotype. The V call is TRBV27, the J call TRBJ2-1; TRBD2 agrees at 9 bases. V shed 4 bases, J shed 10 bases, and the junction held 11 bases outside the gene matches. Looked up from germline, CDR1 is MNHEY and CDR2 is SMNVEV (reference sequence). The CDR3 spans 15 residues. CDR3 sequence reads: CASSYVAGAGLEQFF. The DNA of the CDR3 is TGTGCCAGCAGTTATGTAGCGGGGGCCGGATTAGAGCAGTTCTTC.

Many counts were recorded for this clonotype. The chain joins TRBV28 to TRBJ2-1, with 11 bases identical to TRBD2. The germline V gene encodes CDR1 MDHEN and CDR2 SYDVKM. The CDR3 runs 14 residues. V dropped 3 bases and J dropped 9; count of bases not matched to a gene: 4. CDR3 sequence: CASSLTSGTGEQFF. CDR3 sequence (DNA): TGTGCCAGCAGTTTGACTAGCGGGACGGGTGAGCAGTTCTTC. The full variable domain, its missing parts supplied by reference TRBV28 and TRBJ2-1, is DVKVTQSSRYLVKRTGEKVFLECVQDMDHENMFWYRQDPGLGLRLIYFSYDVKMKEKGDIPEGYSVSREKKERFSLILESASTNQTSMYLCASSLTSGTGEQFFGPGTRLTVL.